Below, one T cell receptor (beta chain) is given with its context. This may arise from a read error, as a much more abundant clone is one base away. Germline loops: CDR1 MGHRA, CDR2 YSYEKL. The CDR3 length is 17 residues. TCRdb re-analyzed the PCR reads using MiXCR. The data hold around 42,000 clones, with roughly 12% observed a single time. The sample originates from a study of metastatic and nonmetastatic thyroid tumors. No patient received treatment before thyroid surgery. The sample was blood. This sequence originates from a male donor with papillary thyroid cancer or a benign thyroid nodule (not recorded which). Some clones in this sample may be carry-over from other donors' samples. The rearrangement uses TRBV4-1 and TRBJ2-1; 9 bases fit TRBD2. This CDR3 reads CASSQVMKGTSWHEHFF. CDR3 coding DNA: TGCGCCAGCAGCCAAGTTATGAAGGGGACTAGCTGGCATGAGCATTTCTTC.